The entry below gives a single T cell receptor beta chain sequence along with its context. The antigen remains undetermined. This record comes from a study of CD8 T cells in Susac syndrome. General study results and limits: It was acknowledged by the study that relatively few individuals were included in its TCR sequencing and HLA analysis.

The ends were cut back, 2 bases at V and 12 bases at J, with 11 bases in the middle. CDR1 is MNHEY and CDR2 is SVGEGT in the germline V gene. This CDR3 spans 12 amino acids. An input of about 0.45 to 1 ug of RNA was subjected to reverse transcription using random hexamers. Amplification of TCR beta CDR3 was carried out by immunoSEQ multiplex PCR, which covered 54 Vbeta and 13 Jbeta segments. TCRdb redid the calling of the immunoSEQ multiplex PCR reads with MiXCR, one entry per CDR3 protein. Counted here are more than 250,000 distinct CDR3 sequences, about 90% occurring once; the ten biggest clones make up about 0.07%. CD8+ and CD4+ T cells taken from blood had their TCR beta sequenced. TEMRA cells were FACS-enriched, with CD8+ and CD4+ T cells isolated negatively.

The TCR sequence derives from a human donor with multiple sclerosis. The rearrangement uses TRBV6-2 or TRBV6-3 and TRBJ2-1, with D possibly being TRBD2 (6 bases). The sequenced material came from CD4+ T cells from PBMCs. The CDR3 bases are TGTGCCAGCAGTTACGTGGGAGGTCGGCAGTTCTTC. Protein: CASSYVGGRQFF.